Below are 9 T cell receptor beta chains sequenced from a single sample in a study of blood T cells in healthy people across ages. Then a second PCR, running roughly 7 to 11 cycles, was carried out with a sample-barcoded 5' primer and a J-beta primer mix. TCRdb independently ran MiXCR on the 5' RACE reads; one entry per CDR3 protein. The table records roughly 730,000 distinct CDR3 sequences, 45% to 70% of them present only once. Specimen: blood. Every receptor here comes from a man in his forties in good health.

This clonotype has a handful of counts. The chain is built from TRBV19 and TRBJ1-5; D uncertain. The V gene's germline CDR1 is LNHDA and CDR2 SQIVND (reference sequence). The CDR3 totals 15 residues. Deletions cut 3 bases from V and 0 bases from J, with 9 bases between. DNA for the CDR3: TGTGCCAGTAGTATCGTCCGGTATAGCAATCAGCCCCAGCATTTT. It translates to CASSIVRYSNQPQHF.

V is TRBV20-1 and J is TRBJ2-1, with D hard to call. There are 13 residues in the CDR3. The germline V gene encodes CDR1 DFQATT and CDR2 SNEGSKA (reference sequence). Trimming stripped 4 bases from V and 9 bases from J, with 16 bases between. The CDR3 DNA reads TGCAGTGCTACAGAGGTTGGGTTGGGTGAGCAGTTCTTC. It specifies CSATEVGLGEQFF.

The chain is built from TRBV6-1 and TRBJ2-5; TRBD2 might be the D (5 bases). The V end lost 2 bases, the J end lost 4 bases, and 20 bases lay between the germline ends. Germline CDR1 and CDR2: MNHNS and SASEGT. This CDR3 comprises 17 residues. CDR3 region: CASSELVGVSFGETQYF. The CDR3 bases are TGTGCCAGCAGTGAACTTGTCGGGGTTTCTTTCGGAGAGACCCAGTACTTC.

V gene TRBV20-1 combines with J gene TRBJ2-5; a weak D match, TRBD2 (5 bases). This CDR3 comprises 12 residues. Trimming stripped 6 bases from V and 0 bases from J, with 8 bases between. Germline-derived CDR1 and CDR2 are DFQATT and SNEGSKA (reference sequence). The CDR3 DNA follows: TGCAGTGCCGGGGAGCACCAAGAGACCCAGTACTTC. Encoded protein: CSAGEHQETQYF.

This clonotype was counted between two and nine times. The chain couples TRBV3-1 to TRBJ2-6; the D gene is possibly TRBD1 (5 bases). The V gene lost 4 bases and the J gene lost 1 base, with 14 bases spanning the gap. The CDR3 extends over 17 amino acids. CDR1 is LGHDT, CDR2 YNNKEL, per germline (reference sequence). For the CDR3, the DNA is TGTGCCAGCAGCCCTAGGACAACAGCGTCTGGGGCCAACGTCCTGACTTTC. This gives the protein CASSPRTTASGANVLTF. Combining the CDR3 with reference TRBV3-1 and TRBJ2-6 gives the whole variable domain DTAVSQTPKYLVTQMGNDKSIKCEQNLGHDTMYWYKQDSKKFLKIMFSYNNKELIINETVPNRFSPKSPDKAHLNLHINSLELGDSAVYFCASSPRTTASGANVLTFGAGSRLTVL.

The chain joins TRBV3-1 to TRBJ2-5; the D gene is possibly TRBD2 (6 bases). V shed 1 base and J shed 4 bases, with 13 bases lying between them. Germline CDR1 reads LGHDT; CDR2 reads YNNKEL (reference sequence). CDR3 size: 15 residues. CDR3 nucleotide sequence: TGTGCCAGCAGCCAAGGACCTTTGGAGGGAGAGACCCAGTACTTC. Its protein product is CASSQGPLEGETQYF.

The sample holds many counts of this clonotype. The chain has TRBV20-1 and TRBJ2-1, with D perhaps TRBD1 or TRBD2 (5 bases each). The V and J ends lost 5 bases and 4 bases respectively, with 12 bases between them. The CDR3 extends over 13 amino acids. CDR1 and CDR2 from the germline V gene are DFQATT and SNEGSKA (reference sequence). The CDR3: CSAGGRTYNEQFF. The CDR3, as DNA: TGCAGTGCTGGGGGACGGACTTACAATGAGCAGTTCTTC.

This clonotype was seen only a few times. The V call is TRBV7-3, the J call TRBJ2-1; D perhaps matches TRBD2 (6 bases). The ends were cut back, 0 bases at V and 5 bases at J, with 14 bases in the middle. The germline gives CDR1 SGHTA, CDR2 FQGTGA. This CDR3 contains 16 residues. The CDR3 nucleotides are TGTGCCAGCAGCTTAACGTCGTGGGAGCGGGACAATGAGCAGTTCTTC. The encoded protein is CASSLTSWERDNEQFF.

V and J are TRBV10-3 and TRBJ1-5; D not resolved. V was pared by 8 bases and J by 4 bases, with 9 bases between. Per the germline V gene, CDR1 is ENHRY and CDR2 is SYGVKD. This CDR3 has 12 residues. CDR3 loop: CAIQEENQPQHF. In DNA form, the CDR3 reads TGTGCCATCCAGGAAGAGAATCAGCCCCAGCATTTT.